One T cell receptor (beta chain) is described in this entry. Trimming removed 5 bases from V and 6 bases from J, with 13 bases in between. Germline V gene lookup returns CDR1 SEHNR and CDR2 FQNEAQ (reference sequence). There are 13 residues in the CDR3. Sequencing was performed with immunoSEQ multiplex PCR; in TCRdb, only in-frame clones are kept and a portion is missing. The repertoire has about 400,000 clones, approximately 91% of them found once; the top ten carry roughly 1.9%. This sample stems from a study of blood T cell repertoires in COVID-19. Enrolled through a virtual design, the participants were between roughly 18 and 90 years of age and came from fewer than 30 US areas. Donors were grouped by their self-reported clinical history.

The sequence was collected from a woman aged 35 to 49 with acute COVID-19. Specimen: PBMCs or T cells enriched from blood (not recorded which). The V gene is TRBV7-9, the J gene TRBJ1-2, with TRBD1 as a possible D gene (5 bases). The CDR3 bases are TGTGCCAGCAGCCCCCCCGGGGGGGATGGCTACACCTTC. Translating it yields CASSPPGGDGYTF.